This section outlines one T cell receptor beta chain sequence together with its context. Its cognate antigen has yet to be identified. No qualities accompany the bases; no much larger clone lies one base away. Trimmed from V: 5 bases; trimmed from J: 5 bases; junction bases lacking a gene match: 5. Looking up the germline V gene yields CDR1 SGHTA and CDR2 FQGTGA. Measured from the cysteine to the phenylalanine, the CDR3 is 16 residues long. CDR3 DNA only is kept here, 48 bases in frame from base 1. The immunoSEQ Assay, a bias-controlled multiplex PCR, was used to amplify TCRbeta CDR3 regions from genomic DNA. The authors processed their data as follows. Nucleated cell counts per sample were estimated from amplification of reference gene primers within the assay. To quantify the absolute abundance of each unique TCRbeta CDR3 rearrangement, sequence reads were collapsed and filtered. For each sample, productive Simpson clonality was calculated as the square root of Simpson's diversity index across productive rearrangements. Here the immuneACCESS table is served through TCRdb, limited to in-frame sequences with V and J called. Missing clones are a known gap in these copies; in checked studies unresolved V genes cover under half, and the rest lacks a known reason. V and J calls and clone size come straight from that table; D and trimming were deduced from the DNA. Present in this sample are around 260,000 clones, approximately 83% of which were seen just once. The ten largest make up around a sixth of the sample.

This record belongs to a study of blood T cell repertoires in COVID-19 (dated by TCRdb to the early 2020s). For the wider study: Samples covering the acute and convalescent phases of COVID-19 were provided by collaborators in the United States, Italy and Spain. The material from the prospective study consisted of cDNA or gDNA derived from T cells, B-cell-depleted T cells, or PBMCs. The dataset comprised deeply sampled blood TCRbeta repertoires from subjects exposed to, actively infected with, or recovered from COVID-19. The repertoires were released in a freely available public database meant as a resource for research on the immune response to SARS-CoV-2. Samples were obtained from the ongoing ImmuneRACE study (first 160 participants) and from 1,254 subjects provided by 6 global collaborators. Sample metadata almost always included a de-identified subject ID, COVID-19 status, age in years and sex. Where available, HLA class I and class II types were obtained from metadata supplied by the sample provider rather than from assay-based typing.

On the study overall, not on this receptor specifically: The quantity of clinical and demographic metadata differed by source and by participant and was supplied without curation.

At one collaborating source in Seattle, patients were enrolled during active infection and were followed longitudinally through the course of disease. The collaborating institutions used their own protocols to collect whole blood in K2EDTA tubes. For TCRbeta analysis, collaborators shipped samples in one of three forms: frozen whole blood, isolated PBMCs, or DNA extracted from either of those sample types. The specimen sequenced was peripheral blood. The TCR was taken from a person aged 65-85 years with COVID-19, enrolled during active disease. This chain joins TRBV7-3 to TRBJ2-5; TRBD2 matches 16 bases in the middle. In nucleotide form, the sequence is TGTGCCAGCAGCCGGGGACTAGCGGGAGGGGCGGAGACCCAGTACTTC. This is translated as CASSRGLAGGAETQYF.